This T cell receptor (beta chain) was recorded in a study of blood T cell repertoires in COVID-19. Across the whole study: Acute and convalescent COVID-19 specimens originated in the United States, Italy and Spain. Sources were T cells, B-cell-depleted T cells, or PBMCs; the material itself was cDNA or gDNA.

Germline V gene sequence: CDR1 MDHEN, CDR2 SYDVKM. After removal of 1 base from V and 3 bases from J, the junction contained 9 bases not matched to a gene. The CDR3 is 18 residues long. Source study methods: Amplification of reference gene primers provided the estimated nucleated cell counts. Measured with immunoSEQ multiplex PCR; TCRdb has only the in-frame clones, and not every one. The V and J calls and clone size come from that table; D and trimming were worked out from the DNA. Counted here are around 19,000 clones, roughly 86% occurring once; the ten biggest clones make up about 10%. The chain is built from TRBV28 and TRBJ2-5; 12 nucleotides line up with TRBD2. Material: peripheral blood. This sequence originates from a human donor in a cohort sampled during active COVID-19. DNA for the CDR3: TGTGCCAGCAGTTTATTGGGACTAGCGGGTCTACCAGAAGAGACCCAGTACTTC. It specifies CASSLLGLAGLPEETQYF.